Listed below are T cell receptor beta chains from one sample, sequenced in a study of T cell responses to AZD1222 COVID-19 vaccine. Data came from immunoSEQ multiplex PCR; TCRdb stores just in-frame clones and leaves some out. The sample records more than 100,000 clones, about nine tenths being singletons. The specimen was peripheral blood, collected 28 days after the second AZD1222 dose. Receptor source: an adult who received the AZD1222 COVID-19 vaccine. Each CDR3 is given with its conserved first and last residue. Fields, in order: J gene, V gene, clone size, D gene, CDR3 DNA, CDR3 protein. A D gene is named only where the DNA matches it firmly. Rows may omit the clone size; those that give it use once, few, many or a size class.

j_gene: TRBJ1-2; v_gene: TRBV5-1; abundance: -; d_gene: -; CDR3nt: TGCGCCAGCAGCACTGCCGGGACTGGGCCGGAGAGCTACACCTTC; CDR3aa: CASSTAGTGPESYTF
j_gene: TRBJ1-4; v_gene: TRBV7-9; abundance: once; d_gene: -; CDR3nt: TGTGCCAGCAGCTTAGCAGGAGGGGTTTCAGGATCAACTAATGAAAAACTGTTTTTT; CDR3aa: CASSLAGGVSGSTNEKLFF
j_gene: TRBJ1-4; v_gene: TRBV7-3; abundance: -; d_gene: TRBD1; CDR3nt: TGTGCCAGCAGCAGACAGGGCGGTGAAAAACTGTTTTTT; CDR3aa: CASSRQGGEKLFF
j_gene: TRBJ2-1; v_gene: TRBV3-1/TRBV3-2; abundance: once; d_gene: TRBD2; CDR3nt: TGTGCCAGCGAAGCGGGGGGGAACAATGAGCAGTTCTTC; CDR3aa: CASEAGGNNEQFF
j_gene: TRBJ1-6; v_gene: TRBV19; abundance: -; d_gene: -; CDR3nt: TGTGCCAGTAAACAGGTCTATAATTCACCCCTCCACTTT; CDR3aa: CASKQVYNSPLHF
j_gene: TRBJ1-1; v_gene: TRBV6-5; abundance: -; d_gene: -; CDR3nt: TGTGCCAGCAGATCCCTCCTGGATGGCACTGAAGCTTTCTTT; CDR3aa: CASRSLLDGTEAFF
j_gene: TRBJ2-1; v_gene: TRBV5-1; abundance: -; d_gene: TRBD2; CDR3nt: TGCGCCAGCAGCTTGGCTAGCGGGGGGGCCGGTGAGCAGTTCTTC; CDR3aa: CASSLASGGAGEQFF
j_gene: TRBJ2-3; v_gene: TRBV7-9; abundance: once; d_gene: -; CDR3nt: TGTGCCAGCAGCTTACTTGTGGATACCACAGATACGCAGTATTTT; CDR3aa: CASSLLVDTTDTQYF
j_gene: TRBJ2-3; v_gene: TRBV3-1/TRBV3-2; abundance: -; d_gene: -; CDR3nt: TGTGCCAGCAGCGGCGGCAGCACAGATACGCAGTATTTT; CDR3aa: CASSGGSTDTQYF
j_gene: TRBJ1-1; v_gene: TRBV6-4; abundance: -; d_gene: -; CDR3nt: TGTGCCAGCAGTCTTGAATCCGGGACGGTCACTGAAGCTTTCTTT; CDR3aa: CASSLESGTVTEAFF
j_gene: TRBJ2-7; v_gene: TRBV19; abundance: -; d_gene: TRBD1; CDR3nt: TGTGCCACTGGTCCCGGGACAGGGCCCTACGAGCAGTACTTC; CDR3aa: CATGPGTGPYEQYF
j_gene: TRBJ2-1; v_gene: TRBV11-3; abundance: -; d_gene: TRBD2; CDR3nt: TGTGCCAGCAGCTTGACGGGGGGGCACAATGAGCAGTTCTTC; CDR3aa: CASSLTGGHNEQFF
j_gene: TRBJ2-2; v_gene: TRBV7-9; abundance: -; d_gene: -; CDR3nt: TGTGCCAGCAGCTCCCTAATCGGGGAGCTGTTTTTT; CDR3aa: CASSSLIGELFF
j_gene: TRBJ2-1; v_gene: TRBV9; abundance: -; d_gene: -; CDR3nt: TGTGCCAGCAGCGTAGGGGCAGGGTGGTCTGAGCAGTTCTTC; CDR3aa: CASSVGAGWSEQFF
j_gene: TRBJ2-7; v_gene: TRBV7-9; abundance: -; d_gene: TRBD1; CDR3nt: TGTGCCAGCAGCTTCCTACAGGGGCCCTACGAGCAGTACTTC; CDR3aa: CASSFLQGPYEQYF
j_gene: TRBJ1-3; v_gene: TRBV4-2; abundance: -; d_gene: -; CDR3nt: TGTGCCAGCAGCCAAGGGCAGGCTGGAAACACCATATATTTT; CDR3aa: CASSQGQAGNTIYF
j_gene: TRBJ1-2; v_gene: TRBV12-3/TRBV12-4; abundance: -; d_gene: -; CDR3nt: TGTGCCAGCAGTCCCCAGGGTAATTATGGCTACACCTTC; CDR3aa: CASSPQGNYGYTF
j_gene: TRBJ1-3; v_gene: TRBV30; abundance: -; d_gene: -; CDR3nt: TGTGCCTTCCTCCTGATCTCTGGAAACACCATATATTTT; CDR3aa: CAFLLISGNTIYF
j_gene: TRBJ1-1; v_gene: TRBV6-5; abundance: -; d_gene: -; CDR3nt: TGTGCCAGCAGTCCCCGCATCGGGGGGGGCGCGGAAACTTTCTTT; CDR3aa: CASSPRIGGGAETFF
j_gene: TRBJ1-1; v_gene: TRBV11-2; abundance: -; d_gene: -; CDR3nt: TGTGCCAGCAGCTCCCACCCAGGAGGCACTGAAGCTTTCTTT; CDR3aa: CASSSHPGGTEAFF
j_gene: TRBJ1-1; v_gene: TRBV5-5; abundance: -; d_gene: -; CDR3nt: TGTGCCAGCAGCTCGGAGAGGTTGAACACTGAAGCTTTCTTT; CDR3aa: CASSSERLNTEAFF
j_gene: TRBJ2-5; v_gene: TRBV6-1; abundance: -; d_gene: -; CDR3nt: TGTGCCAGCAGTGAGAGGCAGGGAAAGGAGACCCAGTACTTC; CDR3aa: CASSERQGKETQYF
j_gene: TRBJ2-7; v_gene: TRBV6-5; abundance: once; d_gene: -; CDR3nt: TGTGCCAGCTCCGCCGCCGGGGGTCCCGAGCAGTACTTC; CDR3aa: CASSAAGGPEQYF
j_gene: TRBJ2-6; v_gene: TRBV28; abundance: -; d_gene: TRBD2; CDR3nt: TGTGCCAGCGCGGGAGGCGAATGGGGTGCCGCTGGGGCCAACGTCCTGACTTTC; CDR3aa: CASAGGEWGAAGANVLTF
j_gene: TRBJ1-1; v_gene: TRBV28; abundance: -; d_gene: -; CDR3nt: TGTGCCAGTACTCGGAGGGGGATTGGGATGAACACTGAAGCTTTCTTT; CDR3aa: CASTRRGIGMNTEAFF
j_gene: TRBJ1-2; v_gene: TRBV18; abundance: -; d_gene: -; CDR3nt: TGTGCCAGCTCACCTGCCGGGCTTAACTATGGCTACACCTTC; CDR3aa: CASSPAGLNYGYTF
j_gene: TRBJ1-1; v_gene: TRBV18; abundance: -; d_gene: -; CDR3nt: TGTGCCAGCTCACCCCCAAGTACAGTAAACACTGAAGCTTTCTTT; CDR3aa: CASSPPSTVNTEAFF
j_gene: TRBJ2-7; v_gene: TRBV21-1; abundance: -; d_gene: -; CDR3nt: TGTGCCAGCAGCAAACCCCGGGCTTGGAGGGAGCAGTACTTC; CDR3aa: CASSKPRAWREQYF
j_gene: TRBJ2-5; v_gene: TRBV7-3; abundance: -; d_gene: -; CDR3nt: TGTGCCAGCAGCTCAAGCGGCGGGGAGACCCAGTACTTC; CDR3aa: CASSSSGGETQYF
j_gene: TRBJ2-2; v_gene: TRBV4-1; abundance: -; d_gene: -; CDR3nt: TGCGCCAGCGGACGGAACGCGAACACCGGGGAGCTGTTTTTT; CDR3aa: CASGRNANTGELFF
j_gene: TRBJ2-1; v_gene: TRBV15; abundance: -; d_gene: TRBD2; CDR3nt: TGTGCCACCAGCAGAGGTCTAGCGGGGGGGCGGCTCAATGAGCAGTTCTTC; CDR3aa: CATSRGLAGGRLNEQFF
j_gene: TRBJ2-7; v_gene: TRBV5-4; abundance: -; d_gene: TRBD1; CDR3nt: TGTGCCAGCGGGCCCCGGGACAGCTACGAGCAGTACTTC; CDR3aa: CASGPRDSYEQYF
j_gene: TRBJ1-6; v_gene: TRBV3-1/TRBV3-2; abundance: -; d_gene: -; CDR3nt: TGTGCCAGCAAGGGGACGCCCGGTAGCCCTATAGCTTCACCCCTCCACTTT; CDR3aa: CASKGTPGSPIASPLHF
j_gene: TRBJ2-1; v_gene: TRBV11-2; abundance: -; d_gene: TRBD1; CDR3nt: TGTGCCAGCAGCTTCACAGGGGGCAATGAGCAGTTCTTC; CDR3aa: CASSFTGGNEQFF
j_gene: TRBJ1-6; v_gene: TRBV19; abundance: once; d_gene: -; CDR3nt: TGTGCCAGTAGTGCGGTGATTGGGACATCGCGGCGTGTTAGTTCACCCCTCCACTTT; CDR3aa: CASSAVIGTSRRVSSPLHF
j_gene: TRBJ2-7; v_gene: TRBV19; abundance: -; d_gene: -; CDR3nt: TGTGCCAGTAGTTTAGGGTCAGTCCACTCCTACGAGCAGTACTTC; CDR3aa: CASSLGSVHSYEQYF
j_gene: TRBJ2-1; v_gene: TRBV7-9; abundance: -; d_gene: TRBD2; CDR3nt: TGTGCCAGCAGCAGGGGACTAGCGGGAGGCAATGAGCAGTTCTTC; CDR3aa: CASSRGLAGGNEQFF
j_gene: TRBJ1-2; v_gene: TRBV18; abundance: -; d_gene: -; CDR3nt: TGTGCCAGCTCTCCTGACAGAAACTATGGCTACACCTTC; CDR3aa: CASSPDRNYGYTF
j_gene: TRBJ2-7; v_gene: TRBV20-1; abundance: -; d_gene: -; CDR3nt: TGCGGGGCGGGACCCTCCTACGAGCAGTACTTC; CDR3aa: CGAGPSYEQYF
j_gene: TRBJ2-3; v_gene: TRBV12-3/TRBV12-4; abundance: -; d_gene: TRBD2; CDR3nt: TGTGCCAGCAGTAGCGGGGGTGCAGATACGCAGTATTTT; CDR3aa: CASSSGGADTQYF
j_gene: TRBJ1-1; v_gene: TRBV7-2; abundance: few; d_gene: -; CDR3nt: TGTGCCAGCAGCACCGCAATGGGCACTGAAGCTTTCTTT; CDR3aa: CASSTAMGTEAFF
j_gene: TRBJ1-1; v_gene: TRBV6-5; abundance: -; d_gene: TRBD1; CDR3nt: TGTGCCAGCACTGTCCAGGGGGCTGAAGCTTTCTTT; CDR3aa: CASTVQGAEAFF
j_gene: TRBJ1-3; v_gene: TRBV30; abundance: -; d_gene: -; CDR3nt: TGTGCCTGGTCTCGGGGTGGTGGAAACACCATATATTTT; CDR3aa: CAWSRGGGNTIYF
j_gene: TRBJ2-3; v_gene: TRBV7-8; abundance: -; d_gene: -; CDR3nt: TGTGCCAGCAGCTTAGCCCCCCGGACACAAGTCACAGATACGCAGTATTTT; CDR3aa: CASSLAPRTQVTDTQYF
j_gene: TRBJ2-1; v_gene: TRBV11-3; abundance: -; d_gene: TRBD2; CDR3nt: TGTGCCAGCAGCCCCCCAGCGGGGGGGCCCGATGAGCAGTTCTTC; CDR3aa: CASSPPAGGPDEQFF
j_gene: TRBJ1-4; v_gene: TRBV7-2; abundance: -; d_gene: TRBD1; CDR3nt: TGTGCCAGCAGCTCGACAGGGGGCGTCGGTGAAAAACTGTTTTTT; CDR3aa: CASSSTGGVGEKLFF
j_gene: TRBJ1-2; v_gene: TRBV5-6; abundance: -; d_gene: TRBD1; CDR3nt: TGTGCCAGCAGCAAGGGACAGCTACTCGGCTACACCTTC; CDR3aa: CASSKGQLLGYTF
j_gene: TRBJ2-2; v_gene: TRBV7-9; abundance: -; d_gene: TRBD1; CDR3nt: TGTGCCAGCAGCTTATGGCAGGGGGCGAGCACCGGGGAGCTGTTTTTT; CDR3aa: CASSLWQGASTGELFF
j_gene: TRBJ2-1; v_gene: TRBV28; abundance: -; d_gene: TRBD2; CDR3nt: TGTGCCAGCAGCCTGCTAGCGGGGGGATACAATGAGCAGTTCTTC; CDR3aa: CASSLLAGGYNEQFF
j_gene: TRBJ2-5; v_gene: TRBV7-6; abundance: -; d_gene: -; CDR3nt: TGTGCCAGCAGCTTCGAGCCAGGAGAGGGGCAAGAGACCCAGTACTTC; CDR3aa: CASSFEPGEGQETQYF
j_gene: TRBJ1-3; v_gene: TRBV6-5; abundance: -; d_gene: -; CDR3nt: TGTGCCAGCAGACCCAACGGCCCTGGAAACACCATATATTTT; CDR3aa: CASRPNGPGNTIYF
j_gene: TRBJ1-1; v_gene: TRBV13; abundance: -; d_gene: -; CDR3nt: TGTGCCAGCAGCTTAGATTTGTGGGAGGCGGGGGACACTGAAGCTTTCTTT; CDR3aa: CASSLDLWEAGDTEAFF
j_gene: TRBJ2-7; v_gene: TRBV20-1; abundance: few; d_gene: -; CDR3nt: TGCAGTGCTAGTTTCCAAACTGTAACTCACTACGAGCAGTACTTC; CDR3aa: CSASFQTVTHYEQYF
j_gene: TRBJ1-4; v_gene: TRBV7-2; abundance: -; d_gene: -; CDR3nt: TGTGCCAGCAGCTCCCCAGGGGACGATGAAAAACTGTTTTTT; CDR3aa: CASSSPGDDEKLFF
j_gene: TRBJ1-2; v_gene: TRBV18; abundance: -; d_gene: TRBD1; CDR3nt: TGTGCCAGCTCAACGGACAGGAACTATGGCTACACCTTC; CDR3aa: CASSTDRNYGYTF
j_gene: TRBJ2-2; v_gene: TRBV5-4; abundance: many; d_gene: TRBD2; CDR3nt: TGTGCCAGCAGCTCGGCCGGGACTAGTGGGATGGCCGGGGAGCTGTTTTTT; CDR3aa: CASSSAGTSGMAGELFF
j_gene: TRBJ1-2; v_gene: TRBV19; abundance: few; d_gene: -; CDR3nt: TGTGCCAGTAGTGTCCCGGGAACCTATGGCTACACCTTC; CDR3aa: CASSVPGTYGYTF
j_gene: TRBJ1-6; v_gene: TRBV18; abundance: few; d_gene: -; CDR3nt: TGTGCCAGCTCACCCATAGATTATAATTCACCCCTCCACTTT; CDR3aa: CASSPIDYNSPLHF
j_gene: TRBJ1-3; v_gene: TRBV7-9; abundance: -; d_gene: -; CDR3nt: TGTGCCAGCAGCCGAGACCGAGACTCTGGAAACACCATATATTTT; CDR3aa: CASSRDRDSGNTIYF
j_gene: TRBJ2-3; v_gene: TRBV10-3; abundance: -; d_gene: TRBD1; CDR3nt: TGTGCCATCAGTGGGGGACAGGGGGCCTCAGATACGCAGTATTTT; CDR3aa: CAISGGQGASDTQYF